The 27 T cell receptor beta chains below all came from one sample that was sequenced in a study of human T cells and chemical hapten exposure (dated by TCRdb to the early 2020s). What the time point label conveys for this sample: patch test 2, 6 weeks after DPC sensitization. The meaning of the sample's treatment or condition label: therapeutic diphenylcyclopropenone sensitization with weekly scalp DPC. The method behind the library was RACE. Sequencing took place on a NextSeq 500. In TCRdb, the public reads were trimmed at Q25 with fastp and aligned with MiXCR, with productive beta chains retained. For every CDR3 protein sequence, its rows merge into one entry that carries the most common genes and DNA. The sample data list some 99,000 distinct CDR3 sequences, and 9.2% of these were observed just once. The top ten clones comprise about 3.4% of the sample. Sequences were derived from whole blood, sampled in connection with sensitization to the hapten diphenylcyclopropenone (DPC). The receptor set was obtained from a woman aged 40-49 years with alopecia areata. Some clones in this sample may be carry-over from other donors' samples.

This clonotype was counted only a few times. The CDR3 loop is CASLLGTSSYEQYF. The CDR3 nucleotides are TGTGCCAGCCTATTGGGGACTAGCTCCTACGAGCAGTACTTC. The J gene is TRBJ2-7, the V gene TRBV12-3 or TRBV12-4; TRBD2 aligns across 8 bases. The CDR3 is made up of 14 amino acids. J lost 0 bases, V lost 8 bases, and 6 bases had no gene match.

This clonotype was counted at least ten times. The V gene is TRBV6-4, the J gene TRBJ2-3; 13 bases agree with TRBD2. This CDR3 is built from 15 residues. Germline values: CDR1 MRHNA, CDR2 SNTAGT. V dropped 10 bases and J dropped 6; count of bases not matched to a gene: 10. In nucleotides, the CDR3 is TGTGCCACCAGCGAAACTAGCGGGGGGGCCGATACGCAGTATTTT. Translated: CATSETSGGADTQYF.

This clonotype appeared a few times. V and J are TRBV13 and TRBJ1-1; no clear D gene. Trimming stripped 6 bases from V and 6 bases from J, with 14 bases between. The length of the CDR3 is 13 residues. CDR1 is PRHDT, CDR2 FYEKMQ, per germline (reference sequence). The CDR3 region is CASSFLYSPEAFF. The CDR3 bases are TGTGCCAGCAGTTTCCTATACAGCCCTGAAGCTTTCTTT.

J is TRBJ2-5 and V is TRBV5-1, with TRBD1 as a possible D gene (5 bases). V lost 4 bases and J lost 4, with 11 bases in between. The CDR3 covers 13 residues. Germline V gene sequence: CDR1 SGHRS, CDR2 YFSETQ. The CDR3 DNA sequence: TGCGCCAGCAGCAATACAGGTTTAGAGACCCAGTACTTC. Its protein product is CASSNTGLETQYF.

This clonotype was observed many times. This sequence joins TRBV18 and TRBJ1-5; 8 nucleotides align to TRBD1. The CDR3 length is 13 residues. Germline CDR1 reads KGHSH; CDR2 reads LQKENI. V was clipped by 3 bases and J by 7 bases; unmatched bases: 2. CDR3: CASSPGQEQPQHF. The CDR3 DNA sequence: TGTGCCAGCTCACCGGGACAGGAGCAGCCCCAGCATTTT.

This clonotype showed up many times. The chain uses TRBV6-5 and TRBJ1-1; D remains unclear. The V end was cut by 7 bases, the J end by 4 bases, with 13 bases between. The CDR3 has 13 residues. Per the germline V gene, CDR1 is MNHEY and CDR2 is SVGAGI. CDR3 region: CASTPPGGTEAFF. The CDR3 coding sequence is TGTGCCAGCACCCCCCCAGGTGGCACTGAAGCTTTCTTT.

This clonotype has more than one count but fewer than ten. V and J are TRBV28 and TRBJ2-7; possibly TRBD1 or TRBD2 for D (5 bases each). CDR3 size: 14 residues. CDR1 and CDR2 (germline): MDHEN, SYDVKM. The ends were cut back, 5 bases at V and 2 bases at J, with 13 bases in the middle. The CDR3 here is CASSPPRDPYEQYF. The CDR3 nucleotides are TGTGCCAGCAGTCCACCCCGGGACCCCTACGAGCAGTACTTC.

V usage is TRBV18 and J usage is TRBJ2-7, with D tentatively TRBD1 (6 bases). This CDR3 has 16 amino acids. CDR1 is KGHSH, CDR2 LQKENI, per germline. Trimming cost V 1 base and J 2 bases, with 15 bases left between them. CDR3 nucleotides: TGTGCCAGCTCACCACAATCCGGGACACCAACCTACGAGCAGTACTTC. Its translation is CASSPQSGTPTYEQYF.

At least ten counts were recorded for this clonotype. CDR3 region: CSANEGARPTQYF. The CDR3 DNA sequence: TGCAGTGCTAACGAGGGGGCGCGTCCCACGCAGTATTTT. This chain links TRBV20-1 with TRBJ2-3; 7 bases match TRBD1. The trim removed 4 bases at V and 9 bases at J, leaving 10 bases unmatched. The germline V gene has CDR1 DFQATT and CDR2 SNEGSKA (reference sequence). The CDR3 runs 13 residues.

This clonotype was seen at least ten times. V gene TRBV7-6 combines with J gene TRBJ1-1, with a weak D call TRBD1 (5 bases). The CDR3 has 14 amino acids. CDR1 and CDR2 from the germline V gene are SGHVS and FNYEAQ. Trimming removed 5 bases at V and 6 bases at J, with 16 bases between. Here the CDR3 DNA reads TGTGCCAGCAGCGCCGCCCAGGGATTGCCTGAAGCTTTCTTT. It encodes CASSAAQGLPEAFF.

This clonotype came up a few times. The V gene is TRBV18, the J gene TRBJ2-5; D is unclear. This CDR3 comprises 15 residues. Trimming removed 4 bases from V and 2 bases from J, with 14 bases in between. In germline, CDR1 is KGHSH, CDR2 LQKENI. The CDR3 nucleotides read TGTGCCAGCTCACGTTCTTCCCCCCTACAAGAGACCCAGTACTTC. Its translation: CASSRSSPLQETQYF.

This clonotype was recorded a few times. The chain is built from TRBV6-6 and TRBJ1-5; the D is unclear. Trimming shortened V by 5 bases and J by 5 bases, and 10 bases separated the two germline ends. The CDR3 extends over 13 amino acids. Germline loops: CDR1 MNHNY, CDR2 SVGAGI (reference sequence). CDR3 residues: CASSRGEDQPQHF. The CDR3 DNA reads as TGTGCCAGCAGTCGGGGAGAGGATCAGCCCCAGCATTTT.

The genes are TRBV30 and TRBJ2-2; 7 bases line up with TRBD2. There are 14 residues in the CDR3. Unmatched junction bases numbered 8, after V lost 3 bases and J lost 7 bases. Looked up from germline, CDR1 is GTSNPN and CDR2 is SVGIG (reference sequence). CDR3: CAWRGLSSDGELFF. The CDR3 DNA reads as TGTGCCTGGAGGGGACTATCCTCCGACGGGGAGCTGTTTTTT.

This clonotype was observed a handful of times. The chain joins TRBV7-2 to TRBJ2-7; 11 positions agree with TRBD2. V lost 1 base, J lost 0 bases, and 8 bases stayed unmatched. There are 18 residues in the CDR3. Germline V gives CDR1 SGHTA, CDR2 FQGNSA. The DNA of the CDR3 is TGTGCCAGCAGCTTAGTACTAGCGGGGGCCGCGAGCTCCTACGAGCAGTACTTC. Translated, it gives CASSLVLAGAASSYEQYF. Filled out from reference TRBV7-2 and TRBJ2-7, the complete variable domain reads GAGVSQSPSNKVTEKGKDVELRCDPISGHTALYWYRQSLGQGLEFLIYFQGNSAPDKSGLPSDRFSAERTGGSVSTLTIQRTQQEDSAVYLCASSLVLAGAASSYEQYFGPGTRLTVT.

This chain links TRBV28 with TRBJ2-3; perhaps D is TRBD1 or TRBD2 (5 bases each). CDR1 and CDR2 (germline): MDHEN, SYDVKM. CDR3 length: 16 amino acids. V dropped 5 bases and J dropped 6 bases, with 21 bases sitting between them. CDR3 DNA: TGTGCCAGCAGTAACCGCCGGGACCCCCTCTCGGATACGCAGTATTTT. It encodes CASSNRRDPLSDTQYF.

As for this clonotype: Sequence at one end of the junction differs from germline and may be a read error. The gene calls are TRBV4-2 and TRBJ2-7; the match to TRBD2 covers 10 bases. This CDR3 region has 16 residues. Germline values: CDR1 LGHNA, CDR2 YNFKEQ. CDR3 protein: CVSSRVEGTSVNEQYF. CDR3 nucleotide sequence: TGTGTCAGCAGCCGCGTCGAAGGGACTAGCGTCAACGAGCAGTACTTC.

This clonotype has only a few counts. The V call is TRBV5-1, the J call TRBJ2-7; D unclear. This CDR3 has 13 amino acids. In germline, CDR1 is SGHRS, CDR2 YFSETQ. V lost 0 bases to trimming and J lost 1 base, with 5 bases between them. The CDR3 here is CASSLVDSYEQYF. CDR3 DNA sequence: TGCGCCAGCAGCTTGGTAGATTCCTACGAGCAGTACTTC. Together with reference TRBV5-1 and TRBJ2-7, the CDR3 gives the full variable domain: KAGVTQTPRYLIKTRGQQVTLSCSPISGHRSVSWYQQTPGQGLQFLFEYFSETQRNKGNFPGRFSGRQFSNSRSEMNVSTLELGDSALYLCASSLVDSYEQYFGPGTRLTVT.

This clonotype has only a few counts. This chain uses TRBV18 with TRBJ2-3; D tentatively reads TRBD1 or TRBD2 (6 bases each). Trimming stripped 8 bases from V and 0 bases from J, with 15 bases between. CDR3 length equals 15 residues. CDR1 and CDR2 (germline): KGHSH, LQKENI. The CDR3 region has the DNA TGTGCCAGCACCCCCACAGGGACTAGCACAGATACGCAGTATTTT. This translates into CASTPTGTSTDTQYF.

V usage is TRBV28 and J usage is TRBJ1-2; 10 nucleotides match TRBD1. CDR1 and CDR2 from the germline V gene are MDHEN and SYDVKM. The CDR3 runs 17 residues. V lost 6 bases and J lost 2; bases outside the gene matches: 12. DNA for the CDR3: TGTGCCAGCAGGGAGCAAACCGGGACAGGGGACAACTATGGCTACACCTTC. Protein sequence: CASREQTGTGDNYGYTF.

This clonotype was picked up a small number of times. The rearrangement joins TRBV6-6 to TRBJ1-3; D remains unclear. V dropped 0 bases and J dropped 0 bases, with 9 bases sitting between them. Germline V gene sequence: CDR1 MNHNY, CDR2 SVGAGI (reference sequence). The CDR3 spans 16 residues. CDR3 region: CASSYSGLSSGNTIYF. The CDR3 DNA is TGTGCCAGCAGTTACTCAGGGCTCAGCTCTGGAAACACCATATATTTT.

The chain employs TRBV12-3 or TRBV12-4 and TRBJ1-1, with 12 bases identical to TRBD1. The trim removed 5 bases at V and 1 base at J, leaving 11 bases unmatched. The CDR3 has 18 amino acids. CDR3 coding DNA: TGTGCCAGCAGTCGCCAAACGGGGACAGGGGGCGCGAACACTGAAGCTTTCTTT. This gives the protein CASSRQTGTGGANTEAFF.

The sample holds a few counts of this clonotype. V gene TRBV4-3 combines with J gene TRBJ2-6, with D perhaps TRBD1 (5 bases). Between the trimmed V and J ends, which lost 3 bases and 4 bases, there was a span of 16 bases. CDR1 LGHNA and CDR2 YSLEER come from the germline V gene. This CDR3 has 17 residues. The CDR3 is CASSQRWQGAGANVLTF. CDR3 DNA: TGCGCCAGCAGCCAGAGGTGGCAGGGCGCCGGGGCCAACGTCCTGACTTTC.

This clonotype was counted a few times. J is TRBJ2-5 and V is TRBV3-2; the table's D call, TRBD1, has no DNA check behind it. TRBV3-2 is described as a pseudogene. CDR3 length: 15 residues. The CDR3: CASRLLTGFQETQYF. As DNA, the CDR3 is TGTGCCAGCAGACTTTTGACAGGGTTCCAAGAGACCCAGTACTTC.

This clonotype showed up many times. The genes are TRBV28 and TRBJ2-1; possibly TRBD2 for D (5 bases). Germline CDR1 and CDR2: MDHEN and SYDVKM. Trimming left V 7 bases short and J 2 bases short, with 15 bases between. This CDR3 is built from 15 residues. The CDR3 coding sequence is TGTGCCAGCACCTCCCGGGGTTCAACCTACAATGAGCAGTTCTTC. Residues: CASTSRGSTYNEQFF.

This clonotype was observed a few times. The chain is built from TRBV7-8 and TRBJ2-1; 10 bases line up with TRBD2. CDR1 is SGHVS and CDR2 is FQNEAQ in the germline V gene. The CDR3 has 17 amino acids. V was pared by 0 bases and J by 0 bases, with 2 bases of the junction left unmatched. The chain's CDR3 is CASSLASGRSSYNEQFF. The CDR3 bases are TGTGCCAGCAGCTTAGCTAGCGGGAGGAGCTCCTACAATGAGCAGTTCTTC.

This clonotype was seen more than once but under ten times. The chain has TRBV7-9 and TRBJ1-3; TRBD1 is a possible D gene (5 bases). Germline CDR1 and CDR2: SEHNR and FQNEAQ (reference sequence). The CDR3 has 13 residues. V lost 5 bases to trimming and J lost 0 bases, with 5 bases between them. The CDR3 DNA reads as TGTGCCAGCAGCGACAGCTCTGGAAACACCATATATTTT. Translating it yields CASSDSSGNTIYF.

The rearrangement uses TRBV5-8 and TRBJ2-6; the match to TRBD1 covers 8 bases. J lost 0 bases, V lost 1 base, and 9 bases had no gene match. Germline V CDR1 and CDR2: SGHTS, YDEGEE. CDR3 length: 19 residues. CDR3 loop: CASSLWGQGAISGANVLTF. The CDR3 DNA follows: TGTGCCAGCAGCTTGTGGGGCCAGGGGGCCATCTCTGGGGCCAACGTCCTGACTTTC.